This T cell receptor beta chain stems from a study of T cell responses to AZD1222 COVID-19 vaccine. With respect to this clone: The antigen remains unidentified.

V lost 2 bases and J lost 4, with 11 bases in between. Germline V lookup: CDR1 WSHSY, CDR2 SAAADI. The CDR3 spans 14 residues. Libraries were prepared by immunoSEQ multiplex PCR; TCRdb keeps only in-frame clonotypes and omits some of them. The data hold about 140,000 clones, with 85% to 90% observed a single time. Study-level points and caveats: Increases in Spike-specific TCR breadth and depth were seen after two AZD1222 doses. In a largely white British group with more females than males, clonal diversity was possibly underestimated. Spike was spanned by vaccine-associated CD4 TCRs, which were dominant at 160-218 and 743-854. Seropositive status at baseline applied to only five to seven AZD1222 recipients.

This sequence joins TRBV10-2 and TRBJ1-2; D ambiguous. The sequencing used peripheral blood, collected on day 0 of AZD1222 vaccination. The source is an adult in good health. The CDR3 bases are TGCGCCAGCAGTGAGCCGTCCGTCGGCTATGGCTACACCTTC. Its translation: CASSEPSVGYGYTF.